The TCR beta chain described here comes from a study of Graves' ophthalmopathy and Graves' hyperthyroidism. Study-level results: Blood was where most expanded thyroid clonotypes above 0.001 frequency also turned up. The model flagged ophthalmopathy progression at 70% to 71% sensitivity and 72.22% specificity.

This clonotype has ten or more counts. Its cognate antigen is unknown. CDR3 size: 12 residues. V was clipped by 7 bases and J by 3 bases; unmatched bases: 3. Germline CDR1 SQVTM, CDR2 ANQGSEA. The hyperthyroidism patients, aged 18 to 65, had been newly diagnosed, with under 2 months' duration. Orbital computed tomography, together with clinical symptoms, serum thyroxine, TRAb and thyroid ultrasound, was used for diagnosis. The sequenced template was RNA, covering the TCR beta CDR3 region. RT-PCR was first run with HTBI primers, then multiplex PCR in a second round. TCRdb called the multiplex PCR reads again in MiXCR, with one record for every CDR3 protein. The sample lists about 370,000 distinct CDR3 sequences, about a sixth seen once, with 2% to 3% in the top ten.

The sample taken for sequencing was peripheral blood. V is TRBV29-1 and J is TRBJ2-5, with TRBD1 matching over 9 bases. This sequence originates from an adult woman with stable Graves' hyperthyroidism. For the CDR3, the DNA is TGCAGCGGGCGACAGGGGGAAGAGACCCAGTACTTC. It translates to CSGRQGEETQYF.